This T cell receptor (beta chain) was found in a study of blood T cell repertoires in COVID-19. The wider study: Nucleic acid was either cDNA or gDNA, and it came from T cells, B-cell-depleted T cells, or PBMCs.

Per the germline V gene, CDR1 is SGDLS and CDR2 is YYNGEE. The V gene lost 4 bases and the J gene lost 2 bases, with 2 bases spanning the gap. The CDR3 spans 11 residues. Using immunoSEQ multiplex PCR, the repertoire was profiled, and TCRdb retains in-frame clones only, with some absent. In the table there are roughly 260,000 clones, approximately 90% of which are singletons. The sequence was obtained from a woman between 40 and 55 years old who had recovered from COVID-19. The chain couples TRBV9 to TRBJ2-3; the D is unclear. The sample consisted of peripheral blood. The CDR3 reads CASSLTDTQYF. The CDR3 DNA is TGTGCCAGCAGCCTCACAGATACGCAGTATTTT. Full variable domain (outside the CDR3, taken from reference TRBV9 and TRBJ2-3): DSGVTQTPKHLITATGQRVTLRCSPRSGDLSVYWYQQSLDQGLQFLIQYYNGEERAKGNILERFSAQQFPDLHSELNLSSLELGDSALYFCASSLTDTQYFGPGTRLTVL.